These T cell receptor beta chains were read from a single sample in a study of CD8+ T cells in alopecia areata. The assay was immunoSEQ multiplex PCR, and TCRdb's table has in-frame clones only and misses some. The data contain 10,000 to 15,000 clones, roughly 55% of them singletons. Sequences were obtained from skin. These receptors were obtained from a human donor with alopecia areata. The CDR3 runs from the conserved cysteine through the conserved F or W. A D gene is named only where the DNA matches it firmly. Size is stated for part of the rows, as once, few or many counts, or as a class when the clone is expanded.

>TRBJ2-1|TRBD1|TRBV7-2|.
CASSLLNRGARNEQFF
TGTGCCAGCAGCTTATTGAACAGGGGAGCGAGAAATGAGCAGTTCTTC
>TRBJ2-1|TRBD1|TRBV7-7|.
CASSPRTGGDNEQFF
TGTGCCAGCAGCCCTCGGACAGGGGGGGACAATGAGCAGTTCTTC
>TRBJ2-5|.|TRBV30|.
CAWSVSGAGETQYF
TGTGCCTGGAGTGTATCGGGGGCGGGGGAGACCCAGTACTTC
>TRBJ1-6|TRBD1|TRBV29-1|.
CSVAPGQGNSPLHF
TGCAGCGTGGCCCCGGGACAGGGAAATTCACCCCTCCACTTT
>TRBJ1-1|.|TRBV6-5|once
CASRQEFTEAFF
TGTGCCAGCCGGCAGGAGTTTACTGAAGCTTTCTTT
>TRBJ2-7|TRBD2|TRBV18|.
CASSPAAGGGNEQYF
TGTGCCAGCTCACCAGCTGCGGGAGGAGGAAACGAGCAGTACTTC
>TRBJ1-2|.|TRBV9|few
CASSVPRYGYTF
TGTGCCAGCAGCGTGCCCCGATATGGCTACACCTTC
>TRBJ2-7|.|TRBV6-6|few
CASSSSGVYEQYF
TGTGCCAGCAGTTCCTCCGGGGTCTACGAGCAGTACTTC
>TRBJ2-2|.|TRBV30|.
CAWSAIWVNTGELFF
TGTGCCTGGAGCGCTATCTGGGTAAACACCGGGGAGCTGTTTTTT
>TRBJ2-5|.|TRBV6-9|.
CASSYLGQTQETQYF
TGTGCCAGCAGTTACCTCGGACAGACACAAGAGACCCAGTACTTC
>TRBJ1-6|.|TRBV4-1|.
CASSQGSGDNSPLHF
TGCGCCAGCAGCCAAGGTTCCGGAGATAATTCACCCCTCCACTTT
>TRBJ2-1|.|TRBV6-5|.
CASSYSNGAYNEQFF
TGTGCCAGCAGTTACTCGAATGGGGCCTACAATGAGCAGTTCTTC
>TRBJ2-1|TRBD2|TRBV12-5|once
CASGYSGGEQFF
TGTGCTAGTGGTTACAGCGGGGGCGAGCAGTTCTTC
>TRBJ2-3|.|TRBV2|few
CASMSERADTQYF
TGTGCCAGCATGTCGGAGCGAGCAGATACGCAGTATTTT
>TRBJ2-5|.|TRBV9|.
CASSGGVSVGSQETQYF
TGTGCCAGCAGCGGCGGAGTGTCAGTGGGAAGCCAAGAGACCCAGTACTTC
>TRBJ1-2|TRBD1|TRBV6-6|.
CASRPDRVTYGYTF
TGTGCCAGCAGACCGGACAGGGTGACCTATGGCTACACCTTC
>TRBJ2-6|.|TRBV7-8|.
CASRVGAGANVLTF
TGTGCCAGCCGGGTTGGGGCTGGGGCCAACGTCCTGACTTTC
>TRBJ2-3|.|TRBV18|.
CASSPGTPDTQYF
TGTGCCAGCTCACCAGGGACTCCCGATACGCAGTATTTT
>TRBJ1-1|TRBD1|TRBV10-2|.
CASGLPRSMPYSGTGTEAFF
TGCGCCAGCGGATTACCAAGGTCGATGCCTTATTCCGGGACAGGCACTGAAGCTTTCTTT
>TRBJ2-7|.|TRBV7-1|.
CASSLDGSKYEQYF
TGTGCCAGCAGCTTAGACGGGAGTAAATACGAGCAGTACTTC
>TRBJ1-4|.|TRBV6-1|few
CASTPPGYEKLFF
TGTGCCAGCACCCCGCCGGGATATGAAAAACTGTTTTTT
>TRBJ2-7|TRBD2|TRBV7-3|.
CASSPGTSGGEQYF
TGTGCCAGCAGCCCCGGGACTAGCGGGGGCGAGCAGTACTTC
>TRBJ2-7|.|TRBV28|few
CASSWLKLTYEQYF
TGTGCCAGCAGCTGGTTGAAGCTTACCTACGAGCAGTACTTC
>TRBJ1-5|.|TRBV7-9|.
CASSSGVQPQHF
TGTGCCAGCAGCTCGGGGGTTCAGCCCCAGCATTTT
>TRBJ2-3|.|TRBV18|.
CASSPQGFPDTQYF
TGTGCCAGCTCACCACAGGGCTTCCCAGATACGCAGTATTTT
>TRBJ2-5|TRBD2|TRBV29-1|.
CSVFPGGGPQETQYF
TGCAGCGTTTTTCCCGGGGGGGGGCCACAAGAGACCCAGTACTTC
>TRBJ1-5|TRBD1|TRBV5-5|.
CASSLQGAGGNQPQHF
TGTGCCAGCAGTTTACAGGGGGCAGGGGGCAATCAGCCCCAGCATTTT
>TRBJ1-5|.|TRBV7-9|few
CASSLGGYSNQPQHF
TGTGCCAGCAGCTTGGGGGGGTATAGCAATCAGCCCCAGCATTTT
>TRBJ2-5|.|TRBV7-2|.
CASSSSSGAETQYF
TGTGCCAGCAGCTCCTCTAGTGGGGCGGAGACCCAGTACTTC
>TRBJ2-2|TRBD2|TRBV7-2|.
CASSPGLALMSRGTGELFF
TGTGCCAGCAGCCCGGGACTAGCCTTAATGTCGCGGGGCACCGGGGAGCTGTTTTTT
>TRBJ2-2|.|TRBV7-2|.
CASSASQGGTGELFF
TGTGCCAGCAGTGCTTCTCAGGGGGGAACCGGGGAGCTGTTTTTT
>TRBJ2-6|.|TRBV7-8|.
CASSLAGGASGANVLTF
TGTGCCAGCAGCTTAGCGGGGGGGGCTTCTGGGGCCAACGTCCTGACTTTC
>TRBJ2-3|.|TRBV5-6|.
CASRGFTTDTQYF
TGTGCCAGCAGGGGGTTCACCACAGATACGCAGTATTTT
>TRBJ1-1|.|TRBV7-2|few
CASSFLGHRTNTEAFF
TGTGCCAGCAGCTTTCTCGGGCACAGGACGAACACTGAAGCTTTCTTT
>TRBJ2-2|.|TRBV5-4|few
CASSYSGGGGTGELFF
TGTGCCAGCAGCTATAGCGGTGGGGGCGGGACCGGGGAGCTGTTTTTT
>TRBJ2-2|.|TRBV27|.
CASSNTGALNTGGLFF
TGTGCCAGCAGTAATACGGGGGCGCTGAACACCGGGGGGCTGTTTTTT
>TRBJ2-7|.|TRBV11-2|few
CASSLDQAGHYEQYF
TGTGCCAGCAGCTTAGATCAGGCAGGTCACTACGAGCAGTACTTC
>TRBJ2-6|.|TRBV5-1|.
CASSLVGNGANVLTF
TGCGCCAGCAGCTTGGTAGGGAACGGGGCCAACGTCCTGACTTTC
>TRBJ2-1|.|TRBV29-1|.
CSVESWVQGSYNEQFF
TGCAGCGTTGAATCGTGGGTTCAGGGGTCCTACAATGAGCAGTTCTTC
>TRBJ2-5|.|TRBV2|.
CASREQPQETQYF
TGTGCCAGCAGAGAACAGCCGCAAGAGACCCAGTACTTC
>TRBJ2-3|TRBD2|TRBV19|.
CASTVLAGATDTQYF
TGTGCCAGTACGGTGCTAGCGGGGGCCACAGATACGCAGTATTTT
>TRBJ1-1|.|TRBV7-9|.
CASSFKGKAFF
TGTGCCAGCAGCTTTAAGGGCAAAGCTTTCTTT
>TRBJ2-7|.|TRBV7-9|medium-sized
CASSFIRDEQYF
TGTGCCAGCAGCTTTATTAGGGACGAGCAGTACTTC
>TRBJ1-2|.|TRBV2|.
CASSDWPAPNYGYTF
TGTGCCAGCAGTGATTGGCCAGCCCCTAACTATGGCTACACCTTC
>TRBJ1-3|.|TRBV5-1|once
CASSLEGSGNTIYF
TGCGCCAGCAGCTTGGAGGGCTCTGGAAACACCATATATTTT
>TRBJ1-2|TRBD1|TRBV29-1|.
CSVLGQGGAYTF
TGCAGCGTTCTGGGACAGGGTGGTGCCTACACCTTC
>TRBJ1-2|.|TRBV6-1|.
CASSEEGLYGYTF
TGTGCCAGCAGTGAGGAGGGCCTCTATGGCTACACCTTC
>TRBJ2-7|.|TRBV11-1|.
CASSLGVIYEQYF
TGTGCCAGCAGCTTAGGAGTAATCTACGAGCAGTACTTC
>TRBJ2-7|.|TRBV5-1|.
CASSLGRSYAYEQYF
TGCGCCAGCAGCTTGGGACGATCCTACGCCTACGAGCAGTACTTC
>TRBJ1-2|TRBD1|TRBV9|.
CASSRPDRGSLDYGYTF
TGTGCCAGCAGCCGCCCCGACAGGGGTTCCCTCGACTATGGCTACACCTTC
>TRBJ1-2|TRBD1|TRBV9|.
CASSRDGTAVYGYTF
TGTGCCAGCAGCAGGGACGGGACAGCCGTCTATGGCTACACCTTC
>TRBJ1-2|TRBD1|TRBV6-1|.
CASSVNGPPGQKNYGYTF
TGTGCCAGCAGTGTAAACGGGCCGCCGGGACAGAAGAACTATGGCTACACCTTC
>TRBJ1-2|TRBD1|TRBV2|.
CAYGQGSFNYGYTF
TGTGCCTATGGACAGGGGAGTTTCAACTATGGCTACACCTTC
>TRBJ1-2|.|TRBV7-6|.
CASSLIRDDVYGYTF
TGTGCCAGCAGCTTAATTCGGGACGACGTATATGGCTACACCTTC
>TRBJ2-7|.|TRBV6-5|once
CASSERGTYEQYF
TGTGCCAGCTCTGAACGGGGAACCTACGAGCAGTACTTC
>TRBJ1-1|.|TRBV5-1|.
CASSLSPGGRDTEAFF
TGCGCCAGCAGCTTGAGCCCCGGGGGGCGAGACACTGAAGCTTTCTTT
>TRBJ1-2|.|TRBV29-1|few
CSVQVPNRYGYTF
TGCAGCGTGCAGGTCCCCAATCGATATGGCTACACCTTC